The present entry profiles one TCR beta chain with its context. Antigen unknown. This sample is part of a study of cytomegalovirus exposure and HLA in healthy donors. Study results and limitations: The authors confirmed in vitro that a few CMV-associated chains were specific for CMV antigens. Clonal expansion, a later analysis showed, was greater in HLA-associated TCR beta chains than in equally common others. Another analysis was done later, and it associated around 16,000 TCR beta sequences with HLA alleles at 0.05 false discovery rate. Later on, an analysis found that several of the most significant clusters appeared to be linked to common viral pathogens, which included parvovirus B19.

PCR used 60 Vbeta primers and 13 Jbeta primers. Assay used: immunoSEQ multiplex PCR; TCRdb lists only in-frame clones, some missing. The sample includes 150,000 or so clones, over 75% of them seen just once. The receptor comes from a man in his fifties in good health and CMV-seropositive. The sample consisted of PBMCs.

The CDR3 DNA reads as TGTGCCAGCCGCGGCGGGGGATATGGCTACACCTTC. Protein sequence: CASRGGGYGYTF. V is TRBV6-1 and J is TRBJ1-2; TRBD1 is a possible D gene (5 bases). This CDR3 contains 12 residues. Trimming stripped 8 bases from V and 5 bases from J, with 12 bases between. Germline loops: CDR1 MNHNS, CDR2 SASEGT.